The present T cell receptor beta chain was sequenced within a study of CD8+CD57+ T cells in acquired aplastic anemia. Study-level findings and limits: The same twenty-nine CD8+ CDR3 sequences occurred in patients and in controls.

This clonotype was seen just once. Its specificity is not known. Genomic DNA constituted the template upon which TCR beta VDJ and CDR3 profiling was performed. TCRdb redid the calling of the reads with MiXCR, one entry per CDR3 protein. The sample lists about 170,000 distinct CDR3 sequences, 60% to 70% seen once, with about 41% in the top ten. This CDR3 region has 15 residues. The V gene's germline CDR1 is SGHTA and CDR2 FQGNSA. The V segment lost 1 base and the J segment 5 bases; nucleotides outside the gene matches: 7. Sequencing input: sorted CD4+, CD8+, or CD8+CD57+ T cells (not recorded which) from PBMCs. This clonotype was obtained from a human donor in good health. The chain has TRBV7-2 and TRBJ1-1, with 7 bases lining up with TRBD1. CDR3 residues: CASSLDPQGRTEAFF. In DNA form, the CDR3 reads TGTGCCAGCAGCTTAGACCCACAGGGGAGGACTGAAGCTTTCTTT.